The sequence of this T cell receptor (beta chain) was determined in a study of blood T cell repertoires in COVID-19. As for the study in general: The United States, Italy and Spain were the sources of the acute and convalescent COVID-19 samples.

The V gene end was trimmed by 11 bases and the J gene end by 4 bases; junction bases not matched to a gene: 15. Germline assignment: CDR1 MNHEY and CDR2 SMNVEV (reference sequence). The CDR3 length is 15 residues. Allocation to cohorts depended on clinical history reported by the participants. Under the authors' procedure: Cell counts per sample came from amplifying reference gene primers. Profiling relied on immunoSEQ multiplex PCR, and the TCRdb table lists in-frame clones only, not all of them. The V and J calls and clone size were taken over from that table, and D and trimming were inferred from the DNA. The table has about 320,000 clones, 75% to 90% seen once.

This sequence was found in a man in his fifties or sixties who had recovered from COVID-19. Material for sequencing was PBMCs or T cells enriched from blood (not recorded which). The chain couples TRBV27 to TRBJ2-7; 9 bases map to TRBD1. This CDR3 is CADFTGGAILYEQYF. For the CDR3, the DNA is TGTGCCGACTTCACAGGGGGCGCGATCTTGTACGAGCAGTACTTC.